This entry describes one T cell receptor beta chain. The data derive from a study of blood T cell repertoires in COVID-19. Clones were read by immunoSEQ multiplex PCR, and TCRdb kept only the in-frame ones, dropping some. The sample records 70,000 or so clones, around 75% being singletons. The sequence was collected from a man in his 70s with acute or convalescent COVID-19. The material sequenced was peripheral blood.

This chain's CDR3 is CASSLEARDYGYTF. As DNA, the CDR3 is TGTGCCAGCAGCTTAGAGGCCAGGGACTATGGCTACACCTTC. The J gene is TRBJ1-2, the V gene TRBV7-9; D might be TRBD1 (5 bases). CDR1 and CDR2 from the germline V gene are SEHNR and FQNEAQ (reference sequence). Trimming stripped 1 base from V and 3 bases from J, with 9 bases between. The CDR3 is made up of 14 amino acids.